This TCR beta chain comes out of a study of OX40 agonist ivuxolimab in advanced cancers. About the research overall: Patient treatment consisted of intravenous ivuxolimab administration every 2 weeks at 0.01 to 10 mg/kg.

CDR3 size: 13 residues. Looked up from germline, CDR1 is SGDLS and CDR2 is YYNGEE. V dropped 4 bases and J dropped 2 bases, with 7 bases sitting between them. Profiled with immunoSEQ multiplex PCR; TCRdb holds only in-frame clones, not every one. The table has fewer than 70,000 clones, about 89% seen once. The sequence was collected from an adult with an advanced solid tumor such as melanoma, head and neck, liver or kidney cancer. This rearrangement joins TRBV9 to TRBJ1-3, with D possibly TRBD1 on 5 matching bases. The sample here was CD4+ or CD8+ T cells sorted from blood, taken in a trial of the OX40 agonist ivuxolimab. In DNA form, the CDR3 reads TGTGCCAGCAGCTCGGGACCTGGAAACACCATATATTTT. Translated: CASSSGPGNTIYF.